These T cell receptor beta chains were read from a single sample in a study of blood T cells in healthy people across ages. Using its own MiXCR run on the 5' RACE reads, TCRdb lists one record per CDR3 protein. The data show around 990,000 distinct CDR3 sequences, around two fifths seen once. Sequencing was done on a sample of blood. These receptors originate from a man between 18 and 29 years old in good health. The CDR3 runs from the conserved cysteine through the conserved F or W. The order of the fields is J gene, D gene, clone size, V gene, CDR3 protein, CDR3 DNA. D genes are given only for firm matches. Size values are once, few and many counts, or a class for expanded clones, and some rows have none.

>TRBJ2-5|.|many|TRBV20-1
CSAEPIQKFDREGETQYF
TGCAGTGCCGAACCCATACAGAAGTTCGACAGGGAGGGAGAGACCCAGTACTTC
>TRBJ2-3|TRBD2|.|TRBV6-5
CASQRGNTDTQYF
TGTGCCAGCCAGCGGGGAAACACAGATACGCAGTATTTT
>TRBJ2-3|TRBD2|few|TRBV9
CASSVGWGTSGDDTDTQYF
TGTGCCAGCAGCGTAGGTTGGGGGACTAGCGGGGACGACACAGATACGCAGTATTTT
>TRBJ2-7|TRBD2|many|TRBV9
CASSPVSGEGDQYF
TGTGCCAGCAGCCCAGTTAGCGGGGAGGGCGACCAGTACTTC
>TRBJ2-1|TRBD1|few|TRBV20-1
CSAITGQGANEQFF
TGCAGTGCCATTACCGGACAGGGGGCGAATGAGCAGTTCTTC
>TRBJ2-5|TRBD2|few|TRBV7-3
CASSFSGGREETQYF
TGTGCCAGCAGCTTTAGCGGGGGCCGTGAGGAGACCCAGTACTTC
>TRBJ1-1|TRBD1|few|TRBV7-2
CASSSAGGYTEAFF
TGTGCCAGCAGCTCCGCAGGGGGCTACACTGAAGCTTTCTTT
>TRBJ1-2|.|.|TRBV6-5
CASSYVGGRGNYGYTF
TGTGCCAGCAGTTACGTTGGCGGCCGGGGTAACTATGGCTACACCTTC
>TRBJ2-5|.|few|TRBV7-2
CASSWTVQETQYF
TGTGCCAGCAGTTGGACAGTCCAAGAGACCCAGTACTTC
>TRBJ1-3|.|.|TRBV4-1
CASSQGVGENGNTIYF
TGCGCCAGCAGCCAAGGGGTAGGAGAGAACGGAAACACCATATATTTT
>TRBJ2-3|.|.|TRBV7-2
CASSLGGPPTDTQYF
TGTGCCAGCAGCTTAGGGGGGCCGCCCACAGATACGCAGTATTTT
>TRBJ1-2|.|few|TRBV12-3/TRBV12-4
CASRPGVDGYTF
TGTGCCAGCAGACCGGGGGTGGATGGCTACACCTTC
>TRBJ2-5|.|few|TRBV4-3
CASSPGKGFHNEQYF
TGCGCCAGCAGCCCGGGTAAGGGGTTCCACAATGAGCAGTACTTC
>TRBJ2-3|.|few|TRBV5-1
CASSFLRQGPDTQYF
TGCGCCAGCAGCTTCCTGCGTCAGGGTCCAGATACGCAGTATTTT
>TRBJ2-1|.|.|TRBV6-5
CASSYSRPGETQFF
TGTGCCAGCAGTTACTCCCGTCCGGGGGAGACCCAGTTCTTC
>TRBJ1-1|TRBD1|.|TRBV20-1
CSALKQGAYTEAFF
TGCAGTGCTCTTAAACAGGGGGCCTACACTGAAGCTTTCTTT
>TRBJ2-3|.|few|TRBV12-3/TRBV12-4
CASNLQGRWDTQYF
TGTGCCAGCAACTTACAAGGTCGGTGGGATACGCAGTATTTT
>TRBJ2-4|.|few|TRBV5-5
CASSLVVGKATKNIQYF
TGTGCCAGCAGCTTGGTTGTGGGGAAGGCGACCAAAAACATTCAGTACTTC
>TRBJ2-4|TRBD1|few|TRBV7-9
CASSLGTGGNIQYF
TGTGCCAGCAGCTTGGGGACAGGGGGAAACATTCAGTACTTC
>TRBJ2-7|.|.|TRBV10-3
CATTPGEVFYEQYF
TGTGCCACCACCCCAGGGGAGGTGTTCTACGAGCAGTACTTC
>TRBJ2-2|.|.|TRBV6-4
CASSDSNQDHTGELFF
TGTGCCAGCAGTGACTCGAACCAGGATCACACCGGGGAGCTGTTTTTT
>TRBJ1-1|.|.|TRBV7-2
CTSSGDGTEAFF
TGTACCAGCAGCGGAGACGGCACTGAAGCTTTCTTT
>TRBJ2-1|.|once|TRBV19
CASSTRGGEQFF
TGTGCCAGTAGTACCAGGGGAGGTGAGCAGTTCTTC
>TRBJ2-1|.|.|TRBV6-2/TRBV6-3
CASSRQGDTYNEQFF
TGTGCCAGCAGTAGGCAGGGTGACACCTACAATGAGCAGTTCTTC
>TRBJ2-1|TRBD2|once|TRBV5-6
CASSSDILAGGLDEQFF
TGTGCCAGCAGCTCGGACATCCTAGCGGGGGGGTTAGATGAGCAGTTCTTC
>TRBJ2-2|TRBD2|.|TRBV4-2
CASSPSERGLRGGELFF
TGTGCCAGCAGCCCCTCTGAGCGGGGGCTCCGCGGTGGGGAGCTGTTTTTT
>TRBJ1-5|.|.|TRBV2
CASSEAAESEQPQHF
TGTGCCAGCAGTGAAGCGGCAGAATCGGAGCAGCCCCAGCATTTT
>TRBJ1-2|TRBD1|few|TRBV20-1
CSANPGQGGEYGYTF
TGCAGTGCTAATCCGGGACAGGGAGGCGAGTATGGCTACACCTTC